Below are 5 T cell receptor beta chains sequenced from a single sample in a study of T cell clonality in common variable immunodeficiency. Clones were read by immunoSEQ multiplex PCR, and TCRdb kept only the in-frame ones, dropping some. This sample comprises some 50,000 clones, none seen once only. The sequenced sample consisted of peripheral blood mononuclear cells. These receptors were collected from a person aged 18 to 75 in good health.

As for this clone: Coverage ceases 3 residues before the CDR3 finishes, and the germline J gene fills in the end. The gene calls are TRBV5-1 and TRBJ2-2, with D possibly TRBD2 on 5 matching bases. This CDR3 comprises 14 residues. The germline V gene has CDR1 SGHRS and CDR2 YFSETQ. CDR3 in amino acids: CASSFRGTNEKLFF. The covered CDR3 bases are TGCGCCAGCAGCTTCCGGGGAACTAATGAAAAG.

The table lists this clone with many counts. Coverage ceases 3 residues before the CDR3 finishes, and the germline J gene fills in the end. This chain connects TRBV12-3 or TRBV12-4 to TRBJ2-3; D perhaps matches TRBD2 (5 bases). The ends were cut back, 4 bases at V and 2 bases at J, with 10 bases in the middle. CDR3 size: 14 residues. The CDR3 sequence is CASSSRTSTDTQYF. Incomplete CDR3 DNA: TGTGCCAGCAGTTCCAGGACTTCCACAGATACG.

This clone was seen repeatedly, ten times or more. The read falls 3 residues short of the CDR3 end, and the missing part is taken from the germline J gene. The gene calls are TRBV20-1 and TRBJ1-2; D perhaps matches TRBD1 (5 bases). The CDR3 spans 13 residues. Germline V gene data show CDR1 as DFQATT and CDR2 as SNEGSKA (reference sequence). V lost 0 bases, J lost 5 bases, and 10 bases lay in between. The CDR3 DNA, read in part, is TGCAGTGCTAGAGAAGACAGAATGTATGGC. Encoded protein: CSAREDRMYG. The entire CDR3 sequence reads CSAREDRMYGYTF.

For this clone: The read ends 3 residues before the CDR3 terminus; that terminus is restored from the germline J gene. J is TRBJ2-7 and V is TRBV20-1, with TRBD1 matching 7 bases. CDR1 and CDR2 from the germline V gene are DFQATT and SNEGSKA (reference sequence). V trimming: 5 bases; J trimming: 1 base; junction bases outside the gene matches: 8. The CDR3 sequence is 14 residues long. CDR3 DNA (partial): TGCAGTGCTGGTCGGACAGGCGAGTCCTACGAG. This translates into CSAGRTGESYE. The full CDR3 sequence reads CSAGRTGESYEQYF.

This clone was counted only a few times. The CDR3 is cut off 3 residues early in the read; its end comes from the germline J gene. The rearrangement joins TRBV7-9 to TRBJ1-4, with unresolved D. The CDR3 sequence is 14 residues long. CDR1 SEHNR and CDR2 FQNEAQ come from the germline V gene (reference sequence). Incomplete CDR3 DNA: TGTGCCAGCAGCCCGGAACAGTATAATTCACCA. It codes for CASSPEQYNSP. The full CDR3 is CASSPEQYNSPLFF.